Listed below are T cell receptor beta chains from one sample, sequenced in a study of T cell responses to AZD1222 COVID-19 vaccine. Generated by immunoSEQ multiplex PCR, the TCRdb table keeps only in-frame clones and is missing some. The data hold 160,000 or so clones, with 92% observed a single time. This material consisted of peripheral blood, taken on day 0 of MenACWY control vaccination. The receptors originated from an adult in good health. CDR3s include the opening cysteine and the closing phenylalanine or tryptophan. D genes are given only for firm matches. Only some rows state a clone size, as once, few, many or a class for expanded clones.

abundance	d_gene	v_gene	j_gene	CDR3aa
once	.	TRBV29-1	TRBJ1-1	CSALTMGFAEAFF
.	TRBD2	TRBV24-1	TRBJ2-1	CATSDWGLAGVGEQFF
.	.	TRBV6-2/TRBV6-3	TRBJ1-2	CASSTPLSNYGYTF
.	TRBD1	TRBV11-3	TRBJ1-4	CASSLGQGSEKLFF
.	.	TRBV7-8	TRBJ1-5	CASNLGYNQPQHF
.	.	TRBV30	TRBJ2-1	CAWRLGPYNEQFF
.	.	TRBV6-5	TRBJ1-1	CASRTTVPNTEAFF
once	.	TRBV2	TRBJ1-2	CASSDGKTYYGYTF
.	TRBD2	TRBV6-2/TRBV6-3	TRBJ2-1	CASSYVVLLGGDNEQFF
.	.	TRBV4-2	TRBJ1-2	CASSQSGYDGYTF
.	.	TRBV12-3/TRBV12-4	TRBJ2-2	CASSPLHRELFF
.	.	TRBV5-5	TRBJ1-2	CASSLDGGDYGYTF
.	.	TRBV10-3	TRBJ1-2	CAISGNRVNYGYTF
once	TRBD1	TRBV12-3/TRBV12-4	TRBJ1-2	CASSQGQGLGYTF
.	TRBD2	TRBV2	TRBJ2-3	CASKGLAGAATDTQYF
.	.	TRBV5-1	TRBJ2-3	CASSPRLSSTDTQYF
.	TRBD1	TRBV27	TRBJ1-6	CASSRGTGMGSPLHF